The table lists the clone carrying this T cell receptor (beta chain) with many counts. The data were obtained in a study of Graves' ophthalmopathy and Graves' hyperthyroidism. Study summary: Prior to any treatment, peripheral blood was collected at the time of initial diagnosis.

Beta-chain TCR CDR3 regions were amplified from RNA transcripts. The authors performed first-round RT-PCR with HTBI primers and then a second-round multiplex PCR. In TCRdb, the multiplex PCR reads were re-called with MiXCR into one record per CDR3 protein. In the table there are some 360,000 distinct CDR3 sequences, roughly 17% of which are singletons. Excluded were patients with other autoimmune diseases, uncontrolled infections, pregnancy or lactation. Patients were diagnosed from clinical symptoms, serum thyroxine, TRAb, thyroid ultrasound and orbital computed tomography. This CDR3 is built from 14 residues. Germline V gives CDR1 DFQATT, CDR2 SNEGSKA (reference sequence). Between the trimmed V and J ends, which lost 1 base and 5 bases, there was a span of 14 bases.

The TCR sequence derives from an adult woman with stable Graves' hyperthyroidism. The sample consisted of peripheral blood. The chain couples TRBV20-1 to TRBJ2-5; D ambiguous. The DNA of the CDR3 is TGCAGTGCTAGAGGGAAAGGGTTAATGGAGACCCAGTACTTC. Its translation is CSARGKGLMETQYF.